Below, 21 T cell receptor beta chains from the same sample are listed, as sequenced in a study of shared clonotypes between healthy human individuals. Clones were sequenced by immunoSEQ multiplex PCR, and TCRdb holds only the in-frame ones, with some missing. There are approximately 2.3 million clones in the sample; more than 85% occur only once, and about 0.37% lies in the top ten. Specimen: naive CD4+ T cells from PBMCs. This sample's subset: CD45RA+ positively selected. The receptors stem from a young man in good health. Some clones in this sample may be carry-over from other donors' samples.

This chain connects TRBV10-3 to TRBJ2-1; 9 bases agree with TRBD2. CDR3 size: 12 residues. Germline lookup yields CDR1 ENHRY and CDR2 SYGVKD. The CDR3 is CASGRSYNEQFF. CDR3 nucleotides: TGTGCGAGCGGGAGGTCCTACAATGAGCAGTTCTTC.

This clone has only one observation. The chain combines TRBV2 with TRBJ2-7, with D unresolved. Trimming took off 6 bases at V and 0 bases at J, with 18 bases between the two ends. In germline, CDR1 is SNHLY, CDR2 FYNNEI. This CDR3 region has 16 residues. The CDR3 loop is CASSPEPRSSSYEQYF. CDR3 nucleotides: TGTGCCAGCAGCCCTGAGCCTAGATCAAGCTCCTACGAGCAGTACTTC.

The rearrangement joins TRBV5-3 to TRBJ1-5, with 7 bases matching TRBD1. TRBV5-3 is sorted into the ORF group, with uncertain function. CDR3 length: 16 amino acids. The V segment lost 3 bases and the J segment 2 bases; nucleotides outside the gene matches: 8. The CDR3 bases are TGTGCCAGAAGCTCCAACGACAGGGTCTGCAATCAGCCCCAGCATTTT. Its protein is CARSSNDRVCNQPQHF.

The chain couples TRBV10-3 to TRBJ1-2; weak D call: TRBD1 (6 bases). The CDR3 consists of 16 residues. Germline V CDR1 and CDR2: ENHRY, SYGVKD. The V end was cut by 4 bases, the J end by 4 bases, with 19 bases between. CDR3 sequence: CAISARANREGYGYTF. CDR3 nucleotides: TGTGCCATCAGTGCCCGCGCAAACAGGGAGGGCTATGGCTACACCTTC.

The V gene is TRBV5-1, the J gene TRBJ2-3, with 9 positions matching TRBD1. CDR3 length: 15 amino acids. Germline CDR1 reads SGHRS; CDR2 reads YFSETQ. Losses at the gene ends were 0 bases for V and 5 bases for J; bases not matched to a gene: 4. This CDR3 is CASSLVYRGQDTQYF. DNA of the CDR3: TGCGCCAGCAGCTTGGTGTACAGGGGGCAAGATACGCAGTATTTT.

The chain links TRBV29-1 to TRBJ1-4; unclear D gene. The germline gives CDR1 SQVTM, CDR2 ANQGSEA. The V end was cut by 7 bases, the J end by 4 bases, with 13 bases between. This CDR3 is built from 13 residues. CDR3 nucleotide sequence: TGCAGCGCTAGGCAGAACCTTAATGAAAAACTGTTTTTT. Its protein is CSARQNLNEKLFF. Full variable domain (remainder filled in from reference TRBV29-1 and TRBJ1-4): SAVISQKPSRDICQRGTSLTIQCQVDSQVTMMFWYRQQPGQSLTLIATANQGSEATYESGFVIDKFPISRPNLTFSTLTVSNMSPEDSSIYLCSARQNLNEKLFFGSGTQLSVL.

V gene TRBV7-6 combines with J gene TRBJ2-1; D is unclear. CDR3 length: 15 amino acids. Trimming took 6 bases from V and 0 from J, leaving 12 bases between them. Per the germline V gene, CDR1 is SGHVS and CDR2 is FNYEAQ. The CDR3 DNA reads TGTGCCAGCAGTTTACAGTTAAACTCCTACAATGAGCAGTTCTTC. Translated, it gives CASSLQLNSYNEQFF.

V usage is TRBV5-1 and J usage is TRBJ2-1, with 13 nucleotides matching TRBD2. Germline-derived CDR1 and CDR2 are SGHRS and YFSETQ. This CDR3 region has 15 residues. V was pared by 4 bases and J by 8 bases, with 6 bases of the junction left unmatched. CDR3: CASSGRTSGSDEQFF. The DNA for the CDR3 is TGCGCCAGCAGCGGACGGACTAGCGGGAGTGATGAGCAGTTCTTC.

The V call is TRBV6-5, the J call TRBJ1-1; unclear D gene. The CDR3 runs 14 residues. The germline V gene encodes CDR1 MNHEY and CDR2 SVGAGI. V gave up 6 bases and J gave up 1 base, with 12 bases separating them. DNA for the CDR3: TGTGCCAGCAGCCACCGAGGAGAGAACACTGAAGCTTTCTTT. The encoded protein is CASSHRGENTEAFF.

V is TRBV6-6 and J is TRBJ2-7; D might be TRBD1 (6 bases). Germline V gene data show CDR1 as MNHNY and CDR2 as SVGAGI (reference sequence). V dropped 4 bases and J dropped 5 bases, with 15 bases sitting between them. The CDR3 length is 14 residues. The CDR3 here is CASSFGAGVHEQYF. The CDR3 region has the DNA TGTGCCAGCAGTTTCGGGGCAGGGGTCCACGAGCAGTACTTC.

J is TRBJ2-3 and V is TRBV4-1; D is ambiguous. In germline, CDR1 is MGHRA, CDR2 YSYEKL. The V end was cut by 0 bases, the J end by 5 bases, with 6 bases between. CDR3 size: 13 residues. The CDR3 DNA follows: TGCGCCAGCAGCCAAGATAGGGTAGATACGCAGTATTTT. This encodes CASSQDRVDTQYF.

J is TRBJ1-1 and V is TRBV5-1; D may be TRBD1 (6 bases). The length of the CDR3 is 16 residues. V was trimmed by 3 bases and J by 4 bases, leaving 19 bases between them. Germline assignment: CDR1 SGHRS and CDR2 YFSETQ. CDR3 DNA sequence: TGCGCCAGCAGCTGGGGGCCGGGAGGGCTGACCACTGAAGCTTTCTTT. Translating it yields CASSWGPGGLTTEAFF.

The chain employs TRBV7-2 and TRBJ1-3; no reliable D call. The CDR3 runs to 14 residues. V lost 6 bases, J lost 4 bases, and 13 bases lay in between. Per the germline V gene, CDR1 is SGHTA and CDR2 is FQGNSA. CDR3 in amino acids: CASRHLFGGNTIYF. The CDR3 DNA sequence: TGTGCCAGCAGACATCTATTCGGGGGAAACACCATATATTTT.

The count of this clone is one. DNA of the CDR3: TGTGCCATCAGCCATGGGGGGGGACGGACCTACGAGCAGTACTTC. Translating gives CAISHGGGRTYEQYF. The V gene is TRBV10-3, the J gene TRBJ2-7; 7 bases fit TRBD2. This CDR3 has 15 amino acids. Germline trimming cut 6 bases from V and 2 bases from J; bases unmatched to any gene: 10. Germline CDR1 reads ENHRY; CDR2 reads SYGVKD.

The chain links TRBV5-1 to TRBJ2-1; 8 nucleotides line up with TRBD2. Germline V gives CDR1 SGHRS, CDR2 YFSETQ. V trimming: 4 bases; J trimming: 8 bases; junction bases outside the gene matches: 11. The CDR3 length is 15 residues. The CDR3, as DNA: TGCGCCAGCAGCAAAACTAGCGGAGCCTTTGATGAGCAGTTCTTC. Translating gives CASSKTSGAFDEQFF.

The CDR3 nucleotides are TGTGCCAGCTGTGTCCTGAACACTGAAGCTTTCTTT. This gives the protein CASCVLNTEAFF. The rearrangement joins TRBV2 to TRBJ1-1; no clear D gene. CDR3 size: 12 residues. Germline V gene data show CDR1 as SNHLY and CDR2 as FYNNEI. The germline V and J ends were trimmed by 8 bases and 0 bases, with 7 bases remaining between them.

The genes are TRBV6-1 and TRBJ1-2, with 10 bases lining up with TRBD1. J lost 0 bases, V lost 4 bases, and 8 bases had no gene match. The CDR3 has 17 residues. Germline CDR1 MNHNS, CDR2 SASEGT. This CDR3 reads CASSAGTGAFTNYGYTF. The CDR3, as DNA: TGTGCCAGCAGTGCTGGGACAGGGGCCTTTACTAACTATGGCTACACCTTC.

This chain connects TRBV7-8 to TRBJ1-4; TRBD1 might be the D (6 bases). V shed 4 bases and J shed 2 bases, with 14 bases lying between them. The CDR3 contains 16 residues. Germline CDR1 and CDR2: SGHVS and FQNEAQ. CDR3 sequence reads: CASSSLQGQTNEKLFF. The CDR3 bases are TGTGCCAGCAGCTCCCTACAGGGTCAGACTAATGAAAAACTGTTTTTT.

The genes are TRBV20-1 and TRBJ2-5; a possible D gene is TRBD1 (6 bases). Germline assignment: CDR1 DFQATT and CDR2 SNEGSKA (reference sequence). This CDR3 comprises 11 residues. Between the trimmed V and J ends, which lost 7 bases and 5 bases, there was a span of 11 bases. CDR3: CSGQAGETQYF. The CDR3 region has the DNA TGCAGTGGACAGGCGGGCGAGACCCAGTACTTC.

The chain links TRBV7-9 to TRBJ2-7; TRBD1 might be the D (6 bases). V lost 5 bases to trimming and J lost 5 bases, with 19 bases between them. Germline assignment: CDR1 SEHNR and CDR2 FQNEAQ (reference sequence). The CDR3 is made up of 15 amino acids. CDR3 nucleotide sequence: TGTGCCAGCAGCCGAGCACAGGGAAACCTCGACGAGCAGTACTTC. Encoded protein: CASSRAQGNLDEQYF.

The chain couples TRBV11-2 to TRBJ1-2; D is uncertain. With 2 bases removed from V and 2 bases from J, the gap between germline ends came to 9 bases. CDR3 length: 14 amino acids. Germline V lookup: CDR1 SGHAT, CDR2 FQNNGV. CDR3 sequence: CASSLSLANYGYTF. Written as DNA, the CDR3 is TGTGCCAGCAGCTTAAGTTTGGCGAACTATGGCTACACCTTC.